One T cell receptor (beta chain) is described in this entry. These data originate in a study of blood T cell repertoires in COVID-19. Using immunoSEQ multiplex PCR, the repertoire was profiled, and TCRdb retains in-frame clones only, with some absent. The sample shows approximately 190,000 clones, roughly 86% of them seen only once. CDR3 length: 16 amino acids. The V end was cut by 0 bases, the J end by 11 bases, with 20 bases between. Germline V CDR1 and CDR2: MGHRA, YSYEKL. Sequencing input: peripheral blood. This receptor was obtained from a woman aged 65 to 85 with active or convalescent COVID-19. The rearrangement uses TRBV4-1 and TRBJ1-5, with a tentative D call TRBD1 (5 bases). The CDR3 region has the DNA TGCGCCAGCAGCCAAGATCCGCGGGGCTCCCTTCGGGCCCAGCATTTT. Its protein product is CASSQDPRGSLRAQHF.